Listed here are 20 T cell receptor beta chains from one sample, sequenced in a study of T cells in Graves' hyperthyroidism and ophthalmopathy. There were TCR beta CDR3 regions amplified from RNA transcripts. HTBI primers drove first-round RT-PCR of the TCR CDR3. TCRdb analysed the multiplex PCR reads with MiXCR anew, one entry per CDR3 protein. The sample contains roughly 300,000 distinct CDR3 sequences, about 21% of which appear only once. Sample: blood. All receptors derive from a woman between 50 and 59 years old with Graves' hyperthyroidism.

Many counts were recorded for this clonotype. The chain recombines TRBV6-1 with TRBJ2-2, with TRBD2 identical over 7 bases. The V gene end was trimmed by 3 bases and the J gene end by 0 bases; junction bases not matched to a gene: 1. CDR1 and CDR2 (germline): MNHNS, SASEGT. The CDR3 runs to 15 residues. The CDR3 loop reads CASSDLAANTGELFF. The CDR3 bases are TGTGCCAGCAGTGATCTAGCGGCGAACACCGGGGAGCTGTTTTTT.

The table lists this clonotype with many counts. The CDR3 sequence: CASSLWAPGQGIGGYTF. The CDR3 bases are TGTGCCAGCAGTTTATGGGCTCCGGGACAGGGGATCGGAGGCTACACCTTC. The rearrangement uses TRBV28 and TRBJ1-2, with 10 bases identical to TRBD1. The V segment lost 0 bases and the J segment 8 bases; nucleotides outside the gene matches: 12. The germline V gene has CDR1 MDHEN and CDR2 SYDVKM. CDR3 length: 17 residues.

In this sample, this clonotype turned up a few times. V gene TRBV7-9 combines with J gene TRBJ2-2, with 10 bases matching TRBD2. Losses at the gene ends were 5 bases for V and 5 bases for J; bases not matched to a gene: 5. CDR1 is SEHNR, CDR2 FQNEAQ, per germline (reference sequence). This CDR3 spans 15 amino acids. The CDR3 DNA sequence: TGTGCCAGCAGCCACAAGCGGGGGGGAACCGGGGAGCTGTTTTTT. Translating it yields CASSHKRGGTGELFF.

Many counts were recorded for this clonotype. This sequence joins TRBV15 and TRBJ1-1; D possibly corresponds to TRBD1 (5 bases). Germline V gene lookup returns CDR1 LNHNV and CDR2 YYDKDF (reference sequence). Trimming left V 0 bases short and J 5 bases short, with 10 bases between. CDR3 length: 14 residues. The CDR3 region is CATSRDPTVTEAFF. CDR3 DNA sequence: TGTGCCACCAGCAGAGATCCGACAGTTACTGAAGCTTTCTTT.

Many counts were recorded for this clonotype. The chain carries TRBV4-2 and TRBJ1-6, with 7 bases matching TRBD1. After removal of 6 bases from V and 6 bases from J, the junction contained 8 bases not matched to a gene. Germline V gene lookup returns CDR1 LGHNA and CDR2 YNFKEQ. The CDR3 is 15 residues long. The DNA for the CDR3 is TGTGCCAGCAGGACCCGAGAGGGGGCTAATTCACCCCTCCACTTT. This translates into CASRTREGANSPLHF.

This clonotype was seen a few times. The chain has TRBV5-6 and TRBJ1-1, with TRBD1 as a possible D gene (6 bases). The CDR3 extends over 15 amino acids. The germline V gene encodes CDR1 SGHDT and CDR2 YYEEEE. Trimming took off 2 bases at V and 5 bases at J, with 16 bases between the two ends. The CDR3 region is CASSFRSNQGTEAFF. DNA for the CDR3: TGTGCCAGCAGCTTTCGATCTAATCAGGGGACTGAAGCTTTCTTT. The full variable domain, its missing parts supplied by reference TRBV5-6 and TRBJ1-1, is DAGVTQSPTHLIKTRGQQVTLRCSPKSGHDTVSWYQQALGQGPQFIFQYYEEEERQRGNFPDRFSGHQFPNYSSELNVNALLLGDSALYLCASSFRSNQGTEAFFGQGTRLTVV.

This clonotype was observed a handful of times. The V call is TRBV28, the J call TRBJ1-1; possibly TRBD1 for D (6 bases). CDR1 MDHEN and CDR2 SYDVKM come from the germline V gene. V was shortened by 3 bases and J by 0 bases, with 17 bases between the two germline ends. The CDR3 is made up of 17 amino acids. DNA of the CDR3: TGTGCCAGCAGTTTCACTAGCGGGGGGGCGATGAACACTGAAGCTTTCTTT. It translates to CASSFTSGGAMNTEAFF.

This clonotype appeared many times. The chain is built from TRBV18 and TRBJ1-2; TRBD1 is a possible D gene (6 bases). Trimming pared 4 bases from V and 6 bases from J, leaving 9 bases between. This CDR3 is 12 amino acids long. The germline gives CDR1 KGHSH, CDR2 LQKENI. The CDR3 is CASSQDRNGYTF. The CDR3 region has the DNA TGTGCCAGCTCACAGGACAGAAATGGCTACACCTTC.

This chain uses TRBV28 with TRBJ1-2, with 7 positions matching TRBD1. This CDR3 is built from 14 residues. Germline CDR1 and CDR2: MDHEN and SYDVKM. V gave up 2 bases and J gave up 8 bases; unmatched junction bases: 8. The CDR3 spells CASSLGQGGGGYTF. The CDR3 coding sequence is TGTGCCAGCAGTTTAGGCCAGGGGGGAGGGGGCTACACCTTC.

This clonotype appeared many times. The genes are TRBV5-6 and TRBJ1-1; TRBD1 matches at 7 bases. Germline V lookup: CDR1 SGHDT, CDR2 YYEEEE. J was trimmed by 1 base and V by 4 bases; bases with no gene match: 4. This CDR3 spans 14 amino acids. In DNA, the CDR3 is TGTGCCAGCAGCAGGGACAGTTCGAACACTGAAGCTTTCTTT. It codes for CASSRDSSNTEAFF.

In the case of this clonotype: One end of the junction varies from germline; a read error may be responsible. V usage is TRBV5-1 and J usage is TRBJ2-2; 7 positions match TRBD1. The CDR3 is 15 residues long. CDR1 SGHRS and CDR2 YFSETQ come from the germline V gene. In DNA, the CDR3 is TGTGCCAGCAGCGAGAGGGGGCGGCGGACCGGGGAGCTGTTTTTT. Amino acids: CASSERGRRTGELFF.

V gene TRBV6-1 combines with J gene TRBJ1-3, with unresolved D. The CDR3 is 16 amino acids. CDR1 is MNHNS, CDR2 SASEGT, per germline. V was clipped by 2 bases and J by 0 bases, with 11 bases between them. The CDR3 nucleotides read TGTGCCAGCAGTGAAAAGCAGGCTAGCTCTGGAAACACCATATATTTT. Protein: CASSEKQASSGNTIYF.

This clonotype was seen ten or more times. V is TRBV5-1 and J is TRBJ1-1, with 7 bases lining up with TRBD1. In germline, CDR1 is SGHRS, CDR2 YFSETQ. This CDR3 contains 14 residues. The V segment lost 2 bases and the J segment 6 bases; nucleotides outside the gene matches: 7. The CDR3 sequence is CASSLKPQGAEAFF. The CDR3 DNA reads TGCGCCAGCAGCTTAAAACCTCAGGGGGCTGAAGCTTTCTTT.

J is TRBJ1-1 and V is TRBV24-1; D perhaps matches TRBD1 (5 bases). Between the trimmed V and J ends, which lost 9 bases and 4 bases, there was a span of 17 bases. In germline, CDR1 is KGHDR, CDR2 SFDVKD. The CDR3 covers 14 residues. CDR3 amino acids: CATYGGGTTTEAFF. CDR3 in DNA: TGTGCCACCTATGGGGGGGGAACCACCACTGAAGCTTTCTTT.

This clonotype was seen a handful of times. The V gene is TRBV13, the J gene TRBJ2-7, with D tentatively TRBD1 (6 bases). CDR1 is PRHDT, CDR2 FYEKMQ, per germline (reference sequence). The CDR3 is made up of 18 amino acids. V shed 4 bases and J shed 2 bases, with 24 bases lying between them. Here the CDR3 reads CASSSGQPSDSAAYEQYF. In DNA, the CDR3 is TGTGCCAGCAGCTCCGGACAGCCGTCCGACTCAGCCGCCTACGAGCAGTACTTC.

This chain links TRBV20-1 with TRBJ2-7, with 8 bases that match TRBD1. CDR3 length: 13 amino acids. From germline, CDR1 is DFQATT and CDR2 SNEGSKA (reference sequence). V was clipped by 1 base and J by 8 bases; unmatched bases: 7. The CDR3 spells CSARVGTGSKQYF. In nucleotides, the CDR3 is TGCAGTGCTAGAGTTGGGACAGGTTCAAAGCAGTACTTC.

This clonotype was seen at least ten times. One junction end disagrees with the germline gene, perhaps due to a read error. DNA for the CDR3: TGTGCTAGCAGCTTGGGGACGGTCGAGACCCAGTACTTC. It yields the protein CASSLGTVETQYF. V and J are TRBV7-7 and TRBJ2-5; possibly TRBD1 or TRBD2 for D (5 bases each). This CDR3 comprises 13 residues. Per germline, CDR1 SSHAT and CDR2 FNYEAQ (reference sequence).

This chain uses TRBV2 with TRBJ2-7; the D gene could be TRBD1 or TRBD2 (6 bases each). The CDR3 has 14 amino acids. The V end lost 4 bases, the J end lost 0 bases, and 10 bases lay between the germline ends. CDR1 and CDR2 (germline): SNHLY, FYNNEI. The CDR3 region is CASSAGAHSYEQYF. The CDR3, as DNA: TGTGCCAGCAGTGCGGGGGCGCACTCCTACGAGCAGTACTTC.

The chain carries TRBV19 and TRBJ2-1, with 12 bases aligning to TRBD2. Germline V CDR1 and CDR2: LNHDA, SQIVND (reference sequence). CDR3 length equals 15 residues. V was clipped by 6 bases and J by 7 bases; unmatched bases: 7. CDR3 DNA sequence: TGTGCCAGTAGCAAACTAGCGGGGGGACATAATGAGCAGTTCTTC. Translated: CASSKLAGGHNEQFF. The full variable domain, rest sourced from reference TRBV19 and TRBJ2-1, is DGGITQSPKYLFRKEGQNVTLSCEQNLNHDAMYWYRQDPGQGLRLIYYSQIVNDFQKGDIAEGYSVSREKKESFPLTVTSAQKNPTAFYLCASSKLAGGHNEQFFGPGTRLTVL.

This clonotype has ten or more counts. CDR3 DNA sequence: TGCAGCGTTGCATGGACAGGGGACACTGAAGCTTTCTTT. It translates to CSVAWTGDTEAFF. The V gene is TRBV29-1, the J gene TRBJ1-1, with 9 bases fitting TRBD1. Germline assignment: CDR1 SQVTM and CDR2 ANQGSEA. Unmatched junction bases numbered 3, after V lost 4 bases and J lost 3 bases. The CDR3 loop spans 13 amino acids.